The next 19 T cell receptor beta chains were all read from a single sample in a study of blood T cell repertoires in COVID-19. The repertoire was sequenced with immunoSEQ multiplex PCR; TCRdb's copy has only in-frame clones and lacks some. The sample has under 130,000 clones, about 88% seen once. Sequenced input: peripheral blood. These receptors all come from a human donor in a cohort sampled during active COVID-19.

The V gene is TRBV3-1 (or the pseudogene TRBV3-2), the J gene TRBJ2-6; a weak D match, TRBD2 (5 bases). V was shortened by 3 bases and J by 1 base, with 22 bases between the two germline ends. Germline values: CDR1 LGHDT, CDR2 YNNKEL (reference sequence). The CDR3 sequence is 20 residues long. CDR3 residues: CASSHGYSKWGESGANVLTF. The CDR3 DNA follows: TGTGCCAGCAGCCACGGGTATTCCAAGTGGGGAGAATCTGGGGCCAACGTCCTGACTTTC.

The chain employs TRBV24-1 and TRBJ2-1, with 7 positions matching TRBD1. Germline CDR1 and CDR2: KGHDR and SFDVKD. The CDR3 runs to 16 residues. V shed 1 base and J 4 bases; nucleotides not matched to a gene: 6. CDR3 sequence reads: CATSDFSGTVYNEQFF. The CDR3 coding sequence is TGTGCCACCAGTGATTTCAGTGGGACAGTTTACAATGAGCAGTTCTTC.

The chain links TRBV21-1 to TRBJ1-6; TRBD1 is the table's D call and was not checked against the DNA. TRBV21-1 is a recognized pseudogene. The CDR3 length is 17 residues. The CDR3 here is CASSKGDRVVLVSPLHF. DNA for the CDR3: TGTGCCAGCAGCAAAGGGGACAGGGTGGTGCTCGTTTCACCCCTCCACTTT.

This clone was detected only a few times. V usage is TRBV28 and J usage is TRBJ2-7, with a weak D call TRBD1 (5 bases). Trimming shortened V by 5 bases and J by 5 bases, and 19 bases separated the two germline ends. In germline, CDR1 is MDHEN, CDR2 SYDVKM. The CDR3 runs 15 residues. The CDR3 reads CASSPVGMGRDEQYF. Here the CDR3 DNA reads TGTGCCAGCAGTCCGGTTGGTATGGGGCGCGACGAGCAGTACTTC. Full variable domain (outside the CDR3, taken from reference TRBV28 and TRBJ2-7): DVKVTQSSRYLVKRTGEKVFLECVQDMDHENMFWYRQDPGLGLRLIYFSYDVKMKEKGDIPEGYSVSREKKERFSLILESASTNQTSMYLCASSPVGMGRDEQYFGPGTRLTVT.

This CDR3 is CASTSRVEETQYF. The CDR3 DNA is TGTGCCAGCACCTCGAGGGTGGAAGAGACCCAGTACTTC. V usage is TRBV7-8 and J usage is TRBJ2-5, with TRBD2 as a possible D gene (5 bases). The CDR3 has 13 residues. Germline V lookup: CDR1 SGHVS, CDR2 FQNEAQ. The V gene lost 7 bases and the J gene lost 3 bases, with 12 bases spanning the gap.

The chain carries TRBV28 and TRBJ2-7; weak D call: TRBD2 (5 bases). Germline-derived CDR1 and CDR2 are MDHEN and SYDVKM. The CDR3 totals 13 residues. With 6 bases removed from V and 5 bases from J, the gap between germline ends came to 14 bases. CDR3 bases: TGTGCCAGCAGCCTTGGGGAACTAGACGAGCAGTACTTC. Translation: CASSLGELDEQYF.

This rearrangement joins TRBV27 to TRBJ1-4; no clear D gene. Germline V lookup: CDR1 MNHEY, CDR2 SMNVEV (reference sequence). Deletions cut 3 bases from V and 8 bases from J, with 16 bases between. The CDR3 is 15 residues long. CDR3 DNA sequence: TGTGCCAGCAGTTTGATGGGGAGCATTAGCGAAAAACTGTTTTTT. It is translated as CASSLMGSISEKLFF. The whole variable domain, remainder taken from reference TRBV27 and TRBJ1-4, is EAQVTQNPRYLITVTGKKLTVTCSQNMNHEYMSWYRQDPGLGLRQIYYSMNVEVTDKGDVPEGYKVSRKEKRNFPLILESPSPNQTSLYFCASSLMGSISEKLFFGSGTQLSVL.

The V and J genes are TRBV19 and TRBJ2-7, with D possibly being TRBD2 (6 bases). Germline lookup yields CDR1 LNHDA and CDR2 SQIVND (reference sequence). CDR3 length equals 15 residues. Trimming removed 3 bases at V and 5 bases at J, with 17 bases between. The CDR3 protein is CASSMRGILGNEQYF. The CDR3 coding sequence is TGTGCCAGTAGTATGCGCGGGATTTTAGGAAACGAGCAGTACTTC.

The rearrangement links TRBV4-2 to TRBJ2-5; possibly TRBD1 for D (5 bases). With 0 bases removed from V and 0 bases from J, the gap between germline ends came to 8 bases. CDR1 and CDR2 from the germline V gene are LGHNA and YNFKEQ. The CDR3 runs 15 residues. In DNA form, the CDR3 reads TGTGCCAGCAGCCAAGAACGACAGTACCAAGAGACCCAGTACTTC. Translation gives CASSQERQYQETQYF.

The CDR3 region has the DNA TGTGCCAGCAACCCTGACAGGGCTCCCTACGAGCAGTACTTC. Residues: CASNPDRAPYEQYF. V gene TRBV2 combines with J gene TRBJ2-7; 7 positions match TRBD1. V gave up 7 bases and J gave up 2 bases; unmatched junction bases: 8. This CDR3 has 14 amino acids. Germline CDR1 is SNHLY and CDR2 is FYNNEI.

The rearrangement uses TRBV6-5 and TRBJ2-1; TRBD2 might be the D (6 bases). V gave up 8 bases and J gave up 4 bases, with 15 bases separating them. This CDR3 is built from 14 residues. Germline loops: CDR1 MNHEY, CDR2 SVGAGI. CDR3 nucleotides: TGTGCCAGCGCGTCGGCGGGGCGGTACAATGAGCAGTTCTTC. It translates to CASASAGRYNEQFF.

This rearrangement joins TRBV5-1 to TRBJ2-1, with 9 positions matching TRBD2. Unmatched junction bases numbered 11, after V lost 0 bases and J lost 7 bases. CDR1 and CDR2 (germline): SGHRS, YFSETQ. The CDR3 length is 17 residues. This CDR3 is CASSLELAGAGSNEQFF. CDR3 bases: TGCGCCAGCAGCTTGGAGTTAGCGGGAGCAGGATCGAATGAGCAGTTCTTC.

The chain carries TRBV21-1 and TRBJ2-5; the table's D call TRBD2 went unverified against the DNA. TRBV21-1 is listed as a pseudogene. This CDR3 comprises 14 residues. CDR3 DNA: TGTGCCAGCATCGGACTAGCGGAGGGGGAGACCCAGTACTTC. Protein sequence: CASIGLAEGETQYF.

CDR3 nucleotides: TGTGCCAGCAGCGTAATCGGGAGCTCCTACGAGCAGTACTTC. This sequence encodes CASSVIGSSYEQYF. The chain uses TRBV9 and TRBJ2-7; D is perhaps TRBD2 (6 bases). The CDR3 is 14 residues long. V was shortened by 1 base and J by 0 bases, with 8 bases between the two germline ends. Germline V gives CDR1 SGDLS, CDR2 YYNGEE.

The genes are TRBV18 and TRBJ2-7; 7 positions match TRBD2. V was pared by 0 bases and J by 5 bases, with 7 bases of the junction left unmatched. The length of the CDR3 is 15 residues. Per germline, CDR1 KGHSH and CDR2 LQKENI. The CDR3 here is CASSPPSGSLDEQYF. CDR3 DNA: TGTGCCAGCTCACCACCTAGCGGGTCCCTCGACGAGCAGTACTTC. Based on the CDR3 plus reference TRBV18 and TRBJ2-7, the full variable domain is NAGVMQNPRHLVRRRGQEARLRCSPMKGHSHVYWYRQLPEEGLKFMVYLQKENIIDESGMPKERFSAEFPKEGPSILRIQQVVRGDSAAYFCASSPPSGSLDEQYFGPGTRLTVT.

This chain joins TRBV27 and TRBJ2-7; TRBD2 might be the D (6 bases). The germline CDR1 and CDR2 sequences are MNHEY and SMNVEV (reference sequence). CDR3 size: 14 residues. Between the trimmed V and J ends, which lost 6 bases and 5 bases, there was a span of 17 bases. CDR3 amino acids: CASSPRRREDEQYF. Written as DNA, the CDR3 is TGTGCCAGCAGCCCGCGTAGGAGGGAGGACGAGCAGTACTTC.

V is TRBV28 and J is TRBJ1-1; TRBD1 agrees at 9 bases. This CDR3 is 15 amino acids long. Germline V gene sequence: CDR1 MDHEN, CDR2 SYDVKM. Trimming took 6 bases from V and 2 from J; bases not matched to a gene: 7. CDR3 nucleotides: TGTGCCAGCAGGCCTAACAGGGGGCTCAACACTGAAGCTTTCTTT. Translating it yields CASRPNRGLNTEAFF.

The chain recombines TRBV12-3 or TRBV12-4 with TRBJ1-6; D remains unclear. V was cut by 3 bases and J by 14 bases, with 14 bases left in between. CDR3 length: 13 amino acids. CDR3 bases: TGTGCCAGCAGTTTTAACGTAGGTGCGGCCCTCCACTTT. Amino acid sequence: CASSFNVGAALHF.

The rearrangement joins TRBV11-2 to TRBJ2-5; a weak D match, TRBD1 (5 bases). Germline CDR1 SGHAT, CDR2 FQNNGV. This CDR3 spans 13 amino acids. The V end was cut by 1 base, the J end by 9 bases, with 12 bases between. The CDR3 DNA sequence: TGTGCCAGCAGCTTAGGACAGCTTGGGGCCCAGTACTTC. It yields the protein CASSLGQLGAQYF.